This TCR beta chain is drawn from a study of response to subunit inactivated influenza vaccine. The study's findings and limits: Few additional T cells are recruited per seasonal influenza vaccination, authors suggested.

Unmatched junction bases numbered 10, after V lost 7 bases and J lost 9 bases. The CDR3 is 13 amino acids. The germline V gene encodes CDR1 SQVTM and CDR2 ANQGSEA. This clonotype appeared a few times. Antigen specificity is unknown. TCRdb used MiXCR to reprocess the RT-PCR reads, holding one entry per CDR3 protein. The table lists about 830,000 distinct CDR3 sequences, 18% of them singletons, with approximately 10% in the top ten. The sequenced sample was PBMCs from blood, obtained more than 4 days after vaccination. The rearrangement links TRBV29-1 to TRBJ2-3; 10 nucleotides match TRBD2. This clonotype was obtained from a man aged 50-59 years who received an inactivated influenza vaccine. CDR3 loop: CSARLAGPGTQYF. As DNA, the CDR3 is TGCAGCGCGAGACTAGCGGGCCCCGGCACGCAGTATTTT.